The next 20 T cell receptor beta chains were all read from a single sample in a study of blood T cell repertoires in COVID-19. Data came from immunoSEQ multiplex PCR; TCRdb stores just in-frame clones and leaves some out. The top ten hold over 1% of the sample, which has about 210,000 clones, about 90% seen once. Sequenced: PBMCs or T cells enriched from blood (not recorded which). Receptors were obtained from a man aged 25-40 years who had recovered from COVID-19.

A single count supports this clone. Written as DNA, the CDR3 is TGTGCCAGCAGCCAAGATCCCCTAGCGGGAGTATCAGAGCAGTTCTTC. Amino acid sequence: CASSQDPLAGVSEQFF. The chain is built from TRBV3-1 (or the pseudogene TRBV3-2) and TRBJ2-1; 10 bases map to TRBD2. This CDR3 has 16 residues. The trim removed 0 bases at V and 10 bases at J, leaving 9 bases unmatched. CDR1 LGHDT and CDR2 YNNKEL come from the germline V gene (reference sequence).

The chain combines TRBV7-6 with TRBJ2-3, with 8 nucleotides matching TRBD2. Germline lookup yields CDR1 SGHVS and CDR2 FNYEAQ. The CDR3 runs to 16 residues. The V gene end was trimmed by 1 base and the J gene end by 2 bases; junction bases not matched to a gene: 5. The CDR3 bases are TGTGCCAGCAGCTTAGGGGGCGGGAGGAACACAGATACGCAGTATTTT. As protein: CASSLGGGRNTDTQYF.

This sequence joins TRBV4-3 and TRBJ2-2, with D perhaps TRBD1 (7 bases). The germline CDR1 and CDR2 sequences are LGHNA and YSLEER. This CDR3 is 17 amino acids long. Trimming left V 2 bases short and J 3 bases short, with 16 bases between. CDR3 bases: TGCGCCAGCAGCCAAAAGACTAGGGGGCGCGACACCGGGGAGCTGTTTTTT. The encoded protein is CASSQKTRGRDTGELFF.

The chain has TRBV5-1 and TRBJ2-3, with D possibly being TRBD2 (5 bases). From germline, CDR1 is SGHRS and CDR2 YFSETQ. Trimming took 7 bases from V and 0 from J, leaving 12 bases between them. CDR3 length equals 14 residues. The CDR3 region is CASRLGGSTDTQYF. DNA for the CDR3: TGCGCCAGCCGTTTGGGCGGGAGCACAGATACGCAGTATTTT.

This chain joins TRBV20-1 and TRBJ2-3, with D perhaps matching TRBD2 (6 bases). This CDR3 comprises 11 residues. V shed 4 bases and J shed 6 bases, with 8 bases lying between them. Per germline, CDR1 DFQATT and CDR2 SNEGSKA (reference sequence). CDR3 in DNA: TGCAGTGCTATGGCGGGGGATACGCAGTATTTT. Translating gives CSAMAGDTQYF.

The chain recombines TRBV6-5 with TRBJ1-5, with D perhaps matching TRBD1 (5 bases). Per germline, CDR1 MNHEY and CDR2 SVGAGI. The V end was cut by 5 bases, the J end by 6 bases, with 14 bases between. CDR3 length: 14 residues. In DNA form, the CDR3 reads TGTGCCAGCAGTACGATAAGGGGAAGTCAGCCCCAGCATTTT. This encodes CASSTIRGSQPQHF.

This rearrangement joins TRBV6-6 to TRBJ2-7; 8 nucleotides line up with TRBD2. V was clipped by 5 bases and J by 3 bases; unmatched bases: 12. Germline V gene lookup returns CDR1 MNHNY and CDR2 SVGAGI (reference sequence). The CDR3 totals 16 residues. The CDR3 DNA reads TGTGCCAGCAGTCCAGGTGGGAGGGCGGGAGGCTACGAGCAGTACTTC. Its protein product is CASSPGGRAGGYEQYF.

This chain links TRBV3-1 (or the pseudogene TRBV3-2) with TRBJ1-6, with 7 bases identical to TRBD1. The V gene end was trimmed by 3 bases and the J gene end by 0 bases; junction bases not matched to a gene: 8. Germline V CDR1 and CDR2: LGHDT, YNNKEL (reference sequence). The CDR3 consists of 18 residues. CDR3: CASSHEWTGNSYNSPLHF. CDR3 nucleotides: TGTGCCAGCAGCCACGAATGGACAGGAAACTCCTATAATTCACCCCTCCACTTT.

This clone was picked up one time. The J gene is TRBJ1-4, the V gene TRBV5-1, with TRBD1 matching over 7 bases. V shed 1 base, J shed 8 bases, and the junction held 5 bases outside the gene matches. This CDR3 contains 14 residues. CDR1 and CDR2 from the germline V gene are SGHRS and YFSETQ. CDR3: CASSLRGRGEKLFF. Written as DNA, the CDR3 is TGCGCCAGCAGCTTGAGGGGGCGCGGGGAAAAACTGTTTTTT. The full variable domain, rest sourced from reference TRBV5-1 and TRBJ1-4, is KAGVTQTPRYLIKTRGQQVTLSCSPISGHRSVSWYQQTPGQGLQFLFEYFSETQRNKGNFPGRFSGRQFSNSRSEMNVSTLELGDSALYLCASSLRGRGEKLFFGSGTQLSVL.

CDR3 region: CASRTGRSYEQYF. CDR3 DNA: TGTGCCAGCAGGACAGGGAGGAGCTACGAGCAGTACTTC. The chain has TRBV6-5 and TRBJ2-7; possible D gene TRBD1, 7 bases. CDR1 and CDR2 (germline): MNHEY, SVGAGI. This CDR3 is 13 amino acids long. V lost 6 bases, J lost 3 bases, and 12 bases lay in between.

The table lists this clone with a count of one. The chain carries TRBV4-3 and TRBJ2-1; possible D gene TRBD1, 5 bases. Trimming cost V 0 bases and J 4 bases, with 10 bases left between them. Germline assignment: CDR1 LGHNA and CDR2 YSLEER. The CDR3 has 15 amino acids. CDR3 bases: TGCGCCAGCAGCCAAGATGAGACAGCTTACAATGAGCAGTTCTTC. As protein: CASSQDETAYNEQFF.

V is TRBV3-1 (or the pseudogene TRBV3-2) and J is TRBJ2-3; TRBD2 matches at 12 bases. There are 16 residues in the CDR3. The junction had 8 bases not matched to a gene; V was cut back by 10 bases and J by 0 bases. Germline V gives CDR1 LGHDT, CDR2 YNNKEL (reference sequence). The CDR3 reads CANVVGLAGSTDTQYF. The DNA of the CDR3 is TGTGCCAATGTGGTTGGACTAGCGGGAAGCACAGATACGCAGTATTTT.

The V call is TRBV7-2, the J call TRBJ2-2, with 12 bases matching TRBD2. There are 19 residues in the CDR3. The germline CDR1 and CDR2 sequences are SGHTA and FQGNSA. The V gene end was trimmed by 2 bases and the J gene end by 2 bases; junction bases not matched to a gene: 9. In DNA form, the CDR3 reads TGTGCCAGCAGCTTACGACCGGGGACTAGCGGGCTTAACACCGGGGAGCTGTTTTTT. Translation: CASSLRPGTSGLNTGELFF.

The gene calls are TRBV7-8 and TRBJ2-7; tentative D call: TRBD2 (8 bases). Trimming stripped 5 bases from V and 3 bases from J, with 23 bases between. The length of the CDR3 is 17 residues. The V gene's germline CDR1 is SGHVS and CDR2 FQNEAQ. DNA for the CDR3: TGTGCCAGCAGCGGTGGCTCAGGGGGACTAGTCAACTACGAGCAGTACTTC. Its protein is CASSGGSGGLVNYEQYF.

The CDR3, as DNA: TGTGCCAGCAGCTTAAAGGGGTTAGCAGATACGCAGTATTTT. This codes for CASSLKGLADTQYF. This chain uses TRBV7-9 with TRBJ2-3, with a possible D match to TRBD1 (5 bases). Germline V gene lookup returns CDR1 SEHNR and CDR2 FQNEAQ (reference sequence). V lost 2 bases to trimming and J lost 4 bases, with 10 bases between them. This CDR3 is 14 amino acids long.

The chain employs TRBV4-3 and TRBJ1-3; no clear D gene. With 4 bases removed from V and 3 bases from J, the gap between germline ends came to 19 bases. CDR1 is LGHNA and CDR2 is YSLEER in the germline V gene. The CDR3 loop spans 17 amino acids. This chain's CDR3 is CASSPSYSNLGGNTIYF. In DNA, the CDR3 is TGCGCCAGCAGCCCTAGTTATTCAAATCTAGGTGGAAACACCATATATTTT.

J is TRBJ1-4 and V is TRBV27, with 7 bases identical to TRBD1. V shed 6 bases, J shed 8 bases, and the junction held 9 bases outside the gene matches. The V gene's germline CDR1 is MNHEY and CDR2 SMNVEV (reference sequence). CDR3 length equals 14 residues. CDR3 nucleotide sequence: TGTGCCAGCAGATACGACAGGGTTGGCGAAAAACTGTTTTTT. This encodes CASRYDRVGEKLFF.

This sequence joins TRBV19 and TRBJ1-4; TRBD1 matches at 8 bases. Germline V CDR1 and CDR2: LNHDA, SQIVND (reference sequence). V lost 6 bases, J lost 8 bases, and 8 bases stayed unmatched. The CDR3 consists of 14 residues. The CDR3 region is CASRDREVREKLFF. CDR3 nucleotide sequence: TGTGCCAGTAGGGACAGGGAGGTACGCGAAAAACTGTTTTTT.

The V call is TRBV11-2, the J call TRBJ1-1; possible D gene TRBD1, 6 bases. CDR3 length: 16 amino acids. Per the germline V gene, CDR1 is SGHAT and CDR2 is FQNNGV. The V and J ends lost 4 bases and 5 bases respectively, with 20 bases between them. The CDR3 DNA sequence: TGTGCCAGCAGCTCCCAACTGGGACAAGTGAGGACTGAAGCTTTCTTT. The encoded protein is CASSSQLGQVRTEAFF.

The V call is TRBV19, the J call TRBJ2-7; 7 nucleotides align to TRBD2. From germline, CDR1 is LNHDA and CDR2 SQIVND (reference sequence). The length of the CDR3 is 17 residues. V gave up 5 bases and J gave up 1 base; unmatched junction bases: 14. The CDR3 protein is CASSQPSGGGRSYEQYF. The CDR3, as DNA: TGTGCCAGTAGTCAACCATCGGGGGGAGGCAGGTCCTACGAGCAGTACTTC.